The sequence of this T cell receptor beta chain was determined in a study of identical twins. Study results and limitations: Twin sharing of out-of-frame TCR alpha was underestimated by models in monozygotic pairs. Memory repertoires showed no such pattern, whereas abundant cord blood beta clonotypes carried fewer insertions. Among beta out-of-frame sequences, excess sharing between twins appeared weaker.

The CDR3 consists of 13 residues. CDR1 and CDR2 from the germline V gene are SQVTM and ANQGSEA. The junction had 3 bases not matched to a gene; V was cut back by 5 bases and J by 6 bases. Only healthy Caucasians were enrolled as donors. About this clonotype itself: Its antigen remains unknown.

Via MiXCR, TCRdb re-called the 5' RACE reads, giving one row per CDR3 protein. The sample carries a few hundred thousand distinct CDR3 sequences, approximately 10% recorded once. This TCR derives from a woman in her forties or fifties in good health. This sequence joins TRBV29-1 and TRBJ2-2, with 10 bases that match TRBD2. Sequenced: naive T cells sorted from blood. The CDR3 DNA follows: TGCAGCGTTTGGCTAGCGGGGGCCGGGGAGCTGTTTTTT. Protein: CSVWLAGAGELFF.